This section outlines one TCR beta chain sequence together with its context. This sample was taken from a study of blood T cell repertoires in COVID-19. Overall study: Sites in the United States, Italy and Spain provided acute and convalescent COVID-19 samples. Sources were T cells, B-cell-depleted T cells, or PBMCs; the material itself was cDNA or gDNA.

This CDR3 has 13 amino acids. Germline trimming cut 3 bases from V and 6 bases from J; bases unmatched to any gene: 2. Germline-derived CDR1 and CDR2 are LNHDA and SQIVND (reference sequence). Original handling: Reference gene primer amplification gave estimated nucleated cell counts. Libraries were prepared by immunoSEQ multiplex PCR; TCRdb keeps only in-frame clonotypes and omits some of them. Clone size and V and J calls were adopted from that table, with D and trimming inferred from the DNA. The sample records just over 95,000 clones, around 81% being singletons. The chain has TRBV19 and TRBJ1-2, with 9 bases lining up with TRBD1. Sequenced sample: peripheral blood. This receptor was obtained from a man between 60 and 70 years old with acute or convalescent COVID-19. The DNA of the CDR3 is TGTGCCAGTAGTATGGGGACAGGGAATGGCTACACCTTC. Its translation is CASSMGTGNGYTF.